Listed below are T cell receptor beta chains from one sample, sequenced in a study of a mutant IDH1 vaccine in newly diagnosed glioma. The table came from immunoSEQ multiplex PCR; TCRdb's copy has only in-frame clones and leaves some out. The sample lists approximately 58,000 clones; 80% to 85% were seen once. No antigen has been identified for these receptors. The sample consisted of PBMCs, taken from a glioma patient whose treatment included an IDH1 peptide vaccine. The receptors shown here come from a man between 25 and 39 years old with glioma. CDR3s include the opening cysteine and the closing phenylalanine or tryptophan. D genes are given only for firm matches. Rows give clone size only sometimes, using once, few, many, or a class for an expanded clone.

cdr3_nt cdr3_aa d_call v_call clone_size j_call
TGCGCCAGCAGCGTCTTACAGGGGGCAACTTTCTTT CASSVLQGATFF TRBD1 TRBV5-1 - TRBJ1-1
TGCGCCAGCAGCTCGTTAGCCGGGACAGGGATCTACGAGCAGTACTTC CASSSLAGTGIYEQYF TRBD1 TRBV5-1 - TRBJ2-7
TGTGCCAGCAGCTTAGACACTGCGGTTCTCTCCTACGAGCAGTACTTC CASSLDTAVLSYEQYF - TRBV7-9 - TRBJ2-7
TGTGCCTGGAGTCAACAGGGGCGGTTCTATGGCTACACCTTC CAWSQQGRFYGYTF TRBD1 TRBV30 - TRBJ1-2
TGTGCCAGCAGTAGGGACAGGGGAGGGAACGAGCAGTACTTC CASSRDRGGNEQYF TRBD1 TRBV6-5 - TRBJ2-7
TGCGCCAGCAGCCTGGACAGATTTTCTGGAAACACCATATATTTT CASSLDRFSGNTIYF - TRBV5-1 - TRBJ1-3
TGTGCCAGCAGCCCGAGACAGGGGGGCAACAATGAGCAGTTCTTC CASSPRQGGNNEQFF TRBD1 TRBV5-5 - TRBJ2-1
TGTGCCAGCAGCCCAGGGGCAGGCTCCTACGAGCAGTACTTC CASSPGAGSYEQYF - TRBV11-3 - TRBJ2-7
TGTGCCAGCAGCTTGGCCGGGACTTTAAACACAGATACGCAGTATTTT CASSLAGTLNTDTQYF - TRBV5-6 - TRBJ2-3
TGTGCCAGCAGGCCGACAGGGGACCCCTACGAGCAGTACTTC CASRPTGDPYEQYF TRBD1 TRBV5-6 once TRBJ2-7
TGTGCCAGCAGTCGCAACATGGGACAGTTAATCAACCCCCAGCATTTT CASSRNMGQLINPQHF TRBD1 TRBV27 - TRBJ1-5
TGTGCCAGCAATGCCCCGGACAGCACAGATACGCAGTATTTT CASNAPDSTDTQYF - TRBV2 - TRBJ2-3
TGTGCCAGCAGCGCAACGGGACTAGCGGGGCAAGAGCAGTACTTC CASSATGLAGQEQYF TRBD2 TRBV9 - TRBJ2-7
TGTGCCTGGAGTGCCCGCGGGGGTCTAGGGGAGACCCAGTACTTC CAWSARGGLGETQYF TRBD2 TRBV30 - TRBJ2-5
TGTGCCACCACGGACACCCGGACAGGGTGGACCGGGGAGCTGTTTTTT CATTDTRTGWTGELFF TRBD1 TRBV27 - TRBJ2-2
TGCGCCAGCGTCGAAGACAACACCGGGGAGCTGTTTTTT CASVEDNTGELFF - TRBV5-1 - TRBJ2-2
TGCGCCAGCAGCTCAACAGGGGAGACTGAAGCTTTCTTT CASSSTGETEAFF TRBD1 TRBV4-1 - TRBJ1-1
TGTGCCAGCAGTTCACAGGGGGGGGATCAGCCCCAGCATTTT CASSSQGGDQPQHF TRBD1 TRBV6-5 few TRBJ1-5
TGTGCCAGCAGTGGAGGACAGGCTAGCAATCAGCCCCAGCATTTT CASSGGQASNQPQHF TRBD1 TRBV9 - TRBJ1-5
TGTGCCAGCAGCTACCCCCGGACAGGAGGGGTATTGGAGTATGGCTACACCTTC CASSYPRTGGVLEYGYTF TRBD1 TRBV7-8 - TRBJ1-2
TGTGCCTGGACGGGACTAGCGGGGTTCTCCTACGAGCAGTACTTC CAWTGLAGFSYEQYF TRBD2 TRBV30 - TRBJ2-7
TGTGCCAGCAGCTTATACGGAGGCAGTTTAAACATTCAGTACTTC CASSLYGGSLNIQYF - TRBV7-9 - TRBJ2-4
TGCAGCGTTGAAACAGGAAATAGCAATCAGCCCCAGCATTTT CSVETGNSNQPQHF - TRBV29-1 - TRBJ1-5
TGTGCCAGCAGTTATGCCGTTGATTCCGGGACGAGAAAAGAGACCCAGTACTTC CASSYAVDSGTRKETQYF - TRBV2 - TRBJ2-5
TGTGCCAGCAGATACAGGGGGCAAGTCGGGGAGCTGTTTTTT CASRYRGQVGELFF TRBD1 TRBV27 - TRBJ2-2
TGTGCCAGCAGTGTTACGCCAATGAACACTGAAGCTTTCTTT CASSVTPMNTEAFF - TRBV6-1 few TRBJ1-1
TGTGCCAGCAGCCAAGAGACCTTAGGAGGCAATGAGCAGTTCTTC CASSQETLGGNEQFF - TRBV14 once TRBJ2-1
TGTGCCATCAGCCCAGGGGCGGCAGATACGCAGTATTTT CAISPGAADTQYF - TRBV10-3 - TRBJ2-3
TGTGCCATCAGTGGACAGAAATCCTACGAGCAGTACTTC CAISGQKSYEQYF - TRBV10-3 - TRBJ2-7
TGTGCCAGCAGCCCGGGCCGGACTAGCGGGGCCTACGAGCAGTACTTC CASSPGRTSGAYEQYF TRBD2 TRBV14 - TRBJ2-7
TGTGCCAGCAGTTCCCGACAGGGGAGGACGAACACTGAAGCTTTCTTT CASSSRQGRTNTEAFF TRBD1 TRBV7-2 - TRBJ1-1
TGTGCCAGCAGGAAAGGACAGGGTACAGATACGCAGTATTTT CASRKGQGTDTQYF TRBD1 TRBV6-1 once TRBJ2-3
TGCGCCAGCAGCTTGCGGGCACAGGGCAACACCGGGGAGCTGTTTTTT CASSLRAQGNTGELFF - TRBV5-1 - TRBJ2-2
TGTGCCAGCTCTTCCCGGGACCGAATCTACGAGCAGTACTTC CASSSRDRIYEQYF - TRBV18 - TRBJ2-7
TGTGCCAGCAGCTCAGCGTGGGGACAGCTAAATTCACCCCTCCACTTT CASSSAWGQLNSPLHF TRBD1 TRBV7-8 - TRBJ1-6
TGTGCCAGCAGCCAAGGCCCCTACGAGCAGTACTTC CASSQGPYEQYF - TRBV9 - TRBJ2-7
TGTGCCAGTACGAGTCTGGACAGGGGCTATGGCTACACCTTC CASTSLDRGYGYTF TRBD1 TRBV19 - TRBJ1-2
TGTGCCAGCAGCTTGGAGGGGACAGGGGGGAACACTGAAGCTTTCTTT CASSLEGTGGNTEAFF TRBD1 TRBV7-9 - TRBJ1-1
TGTGCCAGCTCACTTTATTTCCGGGACAGCAGCACAGATACGCAGTATTTT CASSLYFRDSSTDTQYF TRBD1 TRBV18 - TRBJ2-3
TGTGCCAGCAAATTAGGGACTAGCGGGGGTGAGACCCAGTACTTC CASKLGTSGGETQYF TRBD2 TRBV28 - TRBJ2-5
TGTGCCAGCAGCCACGCCCGAGGAAATGGCTACACCTTC CASSHARGNGYTF - TRBV14 - TRBJ1-2
TGTGCCAGTAGCACTACCAGGAACTATGGCTACACCTTC CASSTTRNYGYTF - TRBV19 - TRBJ1-2
TGCAGCGTTGGGGACAGGGGGCCGTTCGCGAACACCGGGGAGCTGTTTTTT CSVGDRGPFANTGELFF TRBD1 TRBV29-1 once TRBJ2-2
TGTGCCAGCAGCTTAGCTCCCAGTTTGGATACGCAGTATTTT CASSLAPSLDTQYF - TRBV7-9 - TRBJ2-3
TGTGCCAGCAGGGGCACAGATACGCAGTATTTT CASRGTDTQYF - TRBV13 - TRBJ2-3
TGTGCCAGCAGCCTCCAAGAGACCCAGTACTTC CASSLQETQYF - TRBV7-6 - TRBJ2-5
TGTGCCAGCACCTTGGGGGCAGATACGCAGTATTTT CASTLGADTQYF - TRBV2 - TRBJ2-3
TGTGCCAGCTCACCGGACGCGAACTATGGCTACACCTTC CASSPDANYGYTF - TRBV18 - TRBJ1-2
TGCGCCAGCAGCCCGAAATGGGTTGGGGGCCCAGAGACCCAGTACTTC CASSPKWVGGPETQYF - TRBV4-1 - TRBJ2-5
TGTGCCAGCAGTGAACTAACAGGGGGCAGGTCCTACGAGCAGTACTTC CASSELTGGRSYEQYF TRBD1 TRBV6-1 - TRBJ2-7
TGTGCCAGCAGTTTATTGGGCGGGGGGCAGTTATACACAGATACGCAGTATTTT CASSLLGGGQLYTDTQYF TRBD2 TRBV27 - TRBJ2-3
TGCGCCAGCAGCCAAGATCCAGGCCAAGCAACTAATGAAAAACTGTTTTTT CASSQDPGQATNEKLFF - TRBV4-1 - TRBJ1-4
TGTGCCAGCACGGGGTTGGTAGGGGACACTGAAGCTTTCTTT CASTGLVGDTEAFF - TRBV4-2 - TRBJ1-1
TGTGCCTGGAGTGAGGGGTCCATTGATGGAAACACCATATATTTT CAWSEGSIDGNTIYF - TRBV30 - TRBJ1-3
TGTGCCAGCAGGGAGGGACAGTTAAGCAATCAGCCCCAGCATTTT CASREGQLSNQPQHF TRBD1 TRBV6-1 - TRBJ1-5
TGTGCCAGCAGCTTGATAGGAGATCAGCCCCAGCATTTT CASSLIGDQPQHF - TRBV7-9 - TRBJ1-5
TGTGCCAGCAGCTTAGGGCTAGCGGGGACCAAAAACATTCAGTACTTC CASSLGLAGTKNIQYF TRBD2 TRBV7-2 - TRBJ2-4
TGTGCCAGCAGTTACTCGGGGGGCGTATACAATGAGCAGTTCTTC CASSYSGGVYNEQFF - TRBV6-5 - TRBJ2-1
TGTGCCAGCAGTTATTATACAGGGCTCAACTATGGCTACACCTTC CASSYYTGLNYGYTF - TRBV7-9 - TRBJ1-2